The clone carrying this T cell receptor beta chain was seen only once. Antigen unknown. Repertoires were generated with immunoSEQ multiplex PCR, while TCRdb's copy carries only in-frame clones and drops some. The data hold about 140,000 clones, with almost 95% observed a single time. This sample is drawn from a study of T cell responses to AZD1222 COVID-19 vaccine. Per germline, CDR1 SGHTS and CDR2 YDEGEE. CDR3 length equals 16 residues. V lost 3 bases and J lost 5; bases outside the gene matches: 7. Whole-study results and caveats: Among the donors, most were white British and more were female, and clonal diversity was possibly underestimated.

The material was peripheral blood, obtained 28 days after the second AZD1222 dose. The receptor comes from an adult who received the AZD1222 COVID-19 vaccine. The V gene is TRBV5-8, the J gene TRBJ1-6; TRBD1 matches 8 bases. As DNA, the CDR3 is TGTGCCAGCAGCTGGACCGGGACAGGACATAATTCACCCCTCCACTTT. Amino acids: CASSWTGTGHNSPLHF.